This entry describes one T cell receptor beta chain. The target antigen is unknown. The sample originates from a study of graft-versus-host responses after intestinal transplantation. For the study at large: Anti-thymocyte globulin was used for induction in all recipients, who then took tacrolimus and steroids for about 3 years. Study-wide results and caveats: Recipient-marrow GvH clones were detected, some having first appeared in ileum or blood. Individuals who had graft-donor T cell macrochimerism had allografts that showed high graft-versus-host to host-versus-graft clonal ratios. Researchers found peak circulating GvH clone levels linked to early post-transplant HvG declines.

Germline V lookup: CDR1 MNHEY, CDR2 SMNVEV (reference sequence). This CDR3 is built from 11 residues. V dropped 2 bases and J dropped 14 bases, with 11 bases sitting between them. Assay used: immunoSEQ multiplex PCR; TCRdb lists only in-frame clones, some missing. This sample yields 130,000 to 150,000 clones, of which around 90% are seen a single time; about 0.18% belongs to the top ten. The sequence derives from a human donor who received an intestinal transplant. This chain links TRBV27 with TRBJ2-3; D is unclear. Sequenced here: unstimulated CD4+ T cells sorted from spleen or lymph node cells, sampled before intestinal transplant. CDR3 DNA sequence: TGTGCCAGCAGTTTAGCTACGCAGTGGTATTTT. Its translation: CASSLATQWYF.